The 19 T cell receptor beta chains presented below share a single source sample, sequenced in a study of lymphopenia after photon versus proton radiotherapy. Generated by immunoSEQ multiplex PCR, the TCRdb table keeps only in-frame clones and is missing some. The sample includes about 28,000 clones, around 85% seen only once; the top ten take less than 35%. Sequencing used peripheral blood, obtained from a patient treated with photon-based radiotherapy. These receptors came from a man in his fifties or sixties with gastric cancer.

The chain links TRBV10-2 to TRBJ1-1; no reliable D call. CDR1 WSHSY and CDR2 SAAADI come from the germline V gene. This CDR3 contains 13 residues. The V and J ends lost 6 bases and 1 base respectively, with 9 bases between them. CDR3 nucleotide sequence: TGCGCCAGCAGAATAGGGAGGAACACTGAAGCTTTCTTT. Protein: CASRIGRNTEAFF.

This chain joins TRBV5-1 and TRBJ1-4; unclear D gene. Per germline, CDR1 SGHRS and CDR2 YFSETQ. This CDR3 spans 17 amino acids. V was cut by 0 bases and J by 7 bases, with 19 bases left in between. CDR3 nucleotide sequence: TGCGCCAGCAGCTTGGATCCCGTTAGCCTCTGGGGTGAAAAACTGTTTTTT. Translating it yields CASSLDPVSLWGEKLFF. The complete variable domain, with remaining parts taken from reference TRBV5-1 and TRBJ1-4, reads KAGVTQTPRYLIKTRGQQVTLSCSPISGHRSVSWYQQTPGQGLQFLFEYFSETQRNKGNFPGRFSGRQFSNSRSEMNVSTLELGDSALYLCASSLDPVSLWGEKLFFGSGTQLSVL.

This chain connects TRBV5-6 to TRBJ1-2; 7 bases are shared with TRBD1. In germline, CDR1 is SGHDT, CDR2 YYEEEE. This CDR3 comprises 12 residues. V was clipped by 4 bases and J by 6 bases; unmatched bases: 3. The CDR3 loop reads CASSRDSHGYTF. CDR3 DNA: TGTGCCAGCAGCCGGGACAGTCATGGCTACACCTTC.

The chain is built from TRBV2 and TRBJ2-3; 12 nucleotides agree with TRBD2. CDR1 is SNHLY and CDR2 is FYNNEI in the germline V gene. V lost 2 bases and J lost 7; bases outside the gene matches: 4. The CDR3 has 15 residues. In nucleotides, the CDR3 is TGTGCCAGCAGTGAACTAGCGGGGGGGCCTTATACGCAGTATTTT. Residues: CASSELAGGPYTQYF.

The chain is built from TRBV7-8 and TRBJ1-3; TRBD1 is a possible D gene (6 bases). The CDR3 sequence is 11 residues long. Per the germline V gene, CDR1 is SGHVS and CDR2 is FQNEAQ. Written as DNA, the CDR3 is TGTGCAGGGGGTTTTGGAAACACCATATATTTT. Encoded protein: CAGGFGNTIYF. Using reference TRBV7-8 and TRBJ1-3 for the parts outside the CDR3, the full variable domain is GAGVSQSPRYKVAKRGQDVALRCDPISGHVSLFWYQQALGQGPEFLTYFQNEAQLDKSGLPSDRFFAERPEGSVSTLKIQRTQQEDSAVYLCAGGFGNTIYFGEGSWLTVV.

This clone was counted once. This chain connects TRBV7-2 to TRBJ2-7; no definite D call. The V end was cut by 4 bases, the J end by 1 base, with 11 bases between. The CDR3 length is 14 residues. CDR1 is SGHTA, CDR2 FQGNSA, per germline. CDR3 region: CASSSRLLSYEQYF. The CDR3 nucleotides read TGTGCCAGCAGCTCCCGACTCCTATCCTACGAGCAGTACTTC.

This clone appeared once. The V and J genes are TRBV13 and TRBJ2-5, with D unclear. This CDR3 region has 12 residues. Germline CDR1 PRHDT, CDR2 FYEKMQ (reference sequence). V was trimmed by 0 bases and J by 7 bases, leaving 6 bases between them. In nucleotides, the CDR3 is TGTGCCAGCAGCTTAGGGCTGGCGACCCAGTACTTC. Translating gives CASSLGLATQYF.

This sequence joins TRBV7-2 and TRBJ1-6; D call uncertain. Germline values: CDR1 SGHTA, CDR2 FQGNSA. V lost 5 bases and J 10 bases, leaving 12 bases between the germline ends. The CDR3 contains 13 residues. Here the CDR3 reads CASSESGRSPLHF. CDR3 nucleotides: TGTGCCAGCAGCGAATCAGGACGATCACCCCTCCACTTT.

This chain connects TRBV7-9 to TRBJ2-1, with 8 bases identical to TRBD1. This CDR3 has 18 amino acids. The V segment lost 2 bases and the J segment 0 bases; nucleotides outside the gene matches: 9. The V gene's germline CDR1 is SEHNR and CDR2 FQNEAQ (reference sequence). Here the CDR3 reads CASSLPWTGTSSYNEQFF. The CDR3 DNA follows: TGTGCCAGCAGCTTACCATGGACAGGGACGAGCTCCTACAATGAGCAGTTCTTC.

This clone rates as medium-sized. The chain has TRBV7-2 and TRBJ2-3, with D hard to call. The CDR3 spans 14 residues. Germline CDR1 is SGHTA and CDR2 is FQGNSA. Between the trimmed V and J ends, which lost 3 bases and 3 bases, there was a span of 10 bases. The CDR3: CASSFPDLTDTQYF. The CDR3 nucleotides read TGTGCCAGCAGCTTCCCGGATTTAACAGATACGCAGTATTTT. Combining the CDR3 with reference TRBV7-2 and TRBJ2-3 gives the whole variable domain GAGVSQSPSNKVTEKGKDVELRCDPISGHTALYWYRQSLGQGLEFLIYFQGNSAPDKSGLPSDRFSAERTGGSVSTLTIQRTQQEDSAVYLCASSFPDLTDTQYFGPGTRLTVL.

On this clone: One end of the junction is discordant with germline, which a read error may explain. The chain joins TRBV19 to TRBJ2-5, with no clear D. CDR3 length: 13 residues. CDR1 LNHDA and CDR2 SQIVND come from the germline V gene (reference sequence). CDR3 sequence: CVSSRSLEETQYF. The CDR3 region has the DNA TGTGTCAGTAGTAGGTCCCTCGAGGAGACCCAGTACTTC.

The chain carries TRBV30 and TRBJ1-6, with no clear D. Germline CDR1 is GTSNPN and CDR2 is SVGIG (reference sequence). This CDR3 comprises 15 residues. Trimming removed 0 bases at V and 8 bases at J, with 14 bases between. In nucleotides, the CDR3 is TGTGCCTGGAGTGTACGCGCAGCGCAGCATTCACCCCTCCACTTT. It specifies CAWSVRAAQHSPLHF.

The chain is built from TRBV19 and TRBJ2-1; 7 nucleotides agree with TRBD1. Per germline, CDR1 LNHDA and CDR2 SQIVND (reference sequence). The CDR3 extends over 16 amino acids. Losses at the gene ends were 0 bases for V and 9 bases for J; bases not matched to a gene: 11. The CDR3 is CASSIDLGQPALEQFF. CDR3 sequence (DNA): TGTGCCAGTAGTATAGATCTGGGACAGCCAGCCCTTGAGCAGTTCTTC.

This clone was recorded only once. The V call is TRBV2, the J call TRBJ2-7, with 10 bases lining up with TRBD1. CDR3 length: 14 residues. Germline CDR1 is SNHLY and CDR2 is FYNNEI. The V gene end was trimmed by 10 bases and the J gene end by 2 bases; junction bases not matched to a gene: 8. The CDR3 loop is CATYTGTGAYEQYF. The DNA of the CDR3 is TGTGCCACATACACCGGGACAGGGGCCTACGAGCAGTACTTC.

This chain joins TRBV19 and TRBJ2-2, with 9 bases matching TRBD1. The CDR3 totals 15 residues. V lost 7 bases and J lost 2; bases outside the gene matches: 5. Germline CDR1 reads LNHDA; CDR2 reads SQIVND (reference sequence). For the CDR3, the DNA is TGTGCCAGTACCGGGACAGGGATAAACACCGGGGAGCTGTTTTTT. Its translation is CASTGTGINTGELFF. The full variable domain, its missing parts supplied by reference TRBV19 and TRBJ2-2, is DGGITQSPKYLFRKEGQNVTLSCEQNLNHDAMYWYRQDPGQGLRLIYYSQIVNDFQKGDIAEGYSVSREKKESFPLTVTSAQKNPTAFYLCASTGTGINTGELFFGEGSRLTVL.

CDR3: CARSLAGRGCWTEFSSYNSPLHF. CDR3 bases: TGTGCCAGAAGCTTGGCCGGTAGAGGTTGTTGGACAGAGTTCAGCTCCTATAATTCACCCCTCCACTTT. This chain connects TRBV5-3 to TRBJ1-6; a weak D match, TRBD1 (6 bases). TRBV5-3 is marked as an open reading frame, function uncertain. The CDR3 sequence is 23 residues long. Trimming cost V 0 bases and J 0 bases, with 28 bases left between them.

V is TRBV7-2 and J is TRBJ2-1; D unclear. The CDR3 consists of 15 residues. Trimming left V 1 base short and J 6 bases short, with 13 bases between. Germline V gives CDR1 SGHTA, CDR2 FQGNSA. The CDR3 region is CASSLVGWEFNEQFF. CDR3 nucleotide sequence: TGTGCCAGCAGCTTAGTAGGCTGGGAATTCAATGAGCAGTTCTTC.

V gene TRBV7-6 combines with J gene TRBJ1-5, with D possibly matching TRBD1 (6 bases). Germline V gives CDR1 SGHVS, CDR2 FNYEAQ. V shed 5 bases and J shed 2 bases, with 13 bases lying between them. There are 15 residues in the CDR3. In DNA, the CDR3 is TGTGCCAGCAGCATCGACAGGTCTGGCAATCAGCCCCAGCATTTT. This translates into CASSIDRSGNQPQHF.

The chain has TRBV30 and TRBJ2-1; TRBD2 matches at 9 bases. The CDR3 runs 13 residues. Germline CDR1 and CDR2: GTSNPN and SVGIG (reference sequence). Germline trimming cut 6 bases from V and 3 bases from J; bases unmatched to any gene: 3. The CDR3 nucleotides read TGTGCCTGCGGGACTAGCCTCTACAATGAGCAGTTCTTC. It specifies CACGTSLYNEQFF.